One and the same sample provided the 10 T cell receptor beta chains below, sequenced in a study of blood T cell repertoires in COVID-19. Generated by immunoSEQ multiplex PCR, the TCRdb table keeps only in-frame clones and is missing some. The data show 350,000 or so clones, roughly 87% seen once. Sequenced sample: peripheral blood. The receptors come from a woman aged 60-70 years with COVID-19, enrolled during active disease.

The V gene is TRBV12-3 or TRBV12-4, the J gene TRBJ1-1; perhaps TRBD1 as D (6 bases). Trimming removed 1 base from V and 11 bases from J, with 14 bases in between. CDR3 length: 13 amino acids. CDR3 DNA: TGTGCCAGCAGTTTAGGACAGGTTTCCTACGCTTTCTTT. Its protein is CASSLGQVSYAFF.

V and J are TRBV7-9 and TRBJ2-7; a weak D match, TRBD1 (7 bases). Germline values: CDR1 SEHNR, CDR2 FQNEAQ (reference sequence). The CDR3 has 13 amino acids. V was trimmed by 6 bases and J by 6 bases, leaving 15 bases between them. Here the CDR3 reads CASSRQGGREQYF. The DNA of the CDR3 is TGTGCCAGCAGTCGGCAGGGGGGACGCGAGCAGTACTTC.

This clone appeared a single time. V gene TRBV7-2 combines with J gene TRBJ1-4; D unclear. The CDR3 covers 15 residues. The germline V gene encodes CDR1 SGHTA and CDR2 FQGNSA. Trimming cost V 4 bases and J 10 bases, with 19 bases left between them. The CDR3 reads CASSYSPYNPGKLFF. In nucleotides, the CDR3 is TGTGCCAGCAGCTACTCCCCCTATAACCCCGGAAAACTGTTTTTT.

The J gene is TRBJ2-1, the V gene TRBV11-2; D is perhaps TRBD2 (5 bases). Trimming pared 1 base from V and 8 bases from J, leaving 12 bases between. Germline CDR1 SGHAT, CDR2 FQNNGV. The CDR3 extends over 14 amino acids. In DNA form, the CDR3 reads TGTGCCAGCAGCTTAGGAAGGGAGATGCATGAGCAGTTCTTC. Protein product: CASSLGREMHEQFF.

V usage is TRBV7-3 and J usage is TRBJ2-6; D remains unclear. CDR3 length equals 18 residues. The germline V and J ends were trimmed by 0 bases and 0 bases, with 12 bases remaining between them. Germline V gives CDR1 SGHTA, CDR2 FQGTGA. In DNA form, the CDR3 reads TGTGCCAGCAGCTTAACCGTGACAATCCACTCTGGGGCCAACGTCCTGACTTTC. Its translation: CASSLTVTIHSGANVLTF.

This sequence joins TRBV9 and TRBJ1-2; TRBD1 is a possible D gene (6 bases). Germline CDR1 is SGDLS and CDR2 is YYNGEE. Deletions cut 3 bases from V and 3 bases from J, with 9 bases between. CDR3 length: 13 amino acids. CDR3 in amino acids: CASSGGGDYGYTF. The CDR3, as DNA: TGTGCCAGCAGCGGAGGGGGGGACTATGGCTACACCTTC.

This chain uses TRBV10-3 with TRBJ1-1, with D unresolved. The CDR3 consists of 13 residues. V gave up 6 bases and J gave up 11 bases, with 19 bases separating them. CDR1 ENHRY and CDR2 SYGVKD come from the germline V gene. The CDR3 is CAISDLMTNQAFF. The CDR3 DNA is TGTGCCATCAGCGACTTAATGACCAACCAGGCTTTCTTT.

The chain employs TRBV5-1 and TRBJ2-3, with a possible D match to TRBD2 (7 bases). The CDR3 spans 15 residues. Germline V lookup: CDR1 SGHRS, CDR2 YFSETQ. V was pared by 0 bases and J by 8 bases, with 16 bases between. The CDR3, as DNA: TGCGCCAGCAGCTTGGATCGGGGGGCGGGTGGTACGCAGTATTTT. Protein product: CASSLDRGAGGTQYF.

The rearrangement joins TRBV7-2 to TRBJ1-5, with D hard to call. CDR3 size: 15 residues. The V gene's germline CDR1 is SGHTA and CDR2 FQGNSA. With 5 bases removed from V and 0 bases from J, the gap between germline ends came to 11 bases. The CDR3 DNA follows: TGTGCCAGCAGCCCCGGCGGGTATAGCAATCAGCCCCAGCATTTT. This translates into CASSPGGYSNQPQHF.

This clone was observed a few times. The chain carries TRBV5-1 and TRBJ1-2; TRBD1 matches at 10 bases. V shed 5 bases and J 0 bases; nucleotides not matched to a gene: 4. The CDR3 extends over 15 amino acids. Germline V gene sequence: CDR1 SGHRS, CDR2 YFSETQ. This CDR3 reads CASRWTGGANYGYTF. The CDR3 nucleotides read TGCGCCAGCAGATGGACAGGGGGTGCTAACTATGGCTACACCTTC.